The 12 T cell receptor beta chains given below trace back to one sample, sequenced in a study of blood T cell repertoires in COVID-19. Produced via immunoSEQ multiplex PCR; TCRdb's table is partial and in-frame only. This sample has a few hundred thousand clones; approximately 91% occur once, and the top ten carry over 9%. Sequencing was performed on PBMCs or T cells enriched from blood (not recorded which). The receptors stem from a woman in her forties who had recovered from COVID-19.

DNA of the CDR3: TGTGCCACCAGCAGAGATCGAACGGGGGGGCTGGAGCAGTTCTTC. Amino acids: CATSRDRTGGLEQFF. The chain recombines TRBV15 with TRBJ2-1; 8 nucleotides align to TRBD2. V was pared by 0 bases and J by 10 bases, with 8 bases of the junction left unmatched. CDR1 is LNHNV and CDR2 is YYDKDF in the germline V gene (reference sequence). This CDR3 has 15 residues.

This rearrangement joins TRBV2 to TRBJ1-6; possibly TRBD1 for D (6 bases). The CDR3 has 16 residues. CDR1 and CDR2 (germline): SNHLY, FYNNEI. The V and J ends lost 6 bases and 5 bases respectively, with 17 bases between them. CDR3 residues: CASSRLGAANNSPLHF. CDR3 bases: TGTGCCAGCAGCCGTTTGGGGGCGGCAAATAATTCACCCCTCCACTTT.

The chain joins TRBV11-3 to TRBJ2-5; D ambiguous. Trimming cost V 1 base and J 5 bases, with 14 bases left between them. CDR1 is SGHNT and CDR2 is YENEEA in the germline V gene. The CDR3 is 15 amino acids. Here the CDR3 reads CASSLGWVSLETQYF. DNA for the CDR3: TGTGCCAGCAGCTTAGGTTGGGTTAGCCTGGAGACCCAGTACTTC.

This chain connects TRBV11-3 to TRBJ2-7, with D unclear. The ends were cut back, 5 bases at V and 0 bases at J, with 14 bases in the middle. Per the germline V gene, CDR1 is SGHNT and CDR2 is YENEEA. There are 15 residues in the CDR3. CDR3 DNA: TGTGCCAGCAGCCCACAGATATCCAGCTCCTACGAGCAGTACTTC. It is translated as CASSPQISSSYEQYF.

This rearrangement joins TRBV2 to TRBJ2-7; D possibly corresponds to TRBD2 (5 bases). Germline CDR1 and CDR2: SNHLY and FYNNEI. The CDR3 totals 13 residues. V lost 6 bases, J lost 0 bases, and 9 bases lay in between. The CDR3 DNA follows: TGTGCCAGCAGGGCCGGGGACTCCTACGAGCAGTACTTC. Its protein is CASRAGDSYEQYF.

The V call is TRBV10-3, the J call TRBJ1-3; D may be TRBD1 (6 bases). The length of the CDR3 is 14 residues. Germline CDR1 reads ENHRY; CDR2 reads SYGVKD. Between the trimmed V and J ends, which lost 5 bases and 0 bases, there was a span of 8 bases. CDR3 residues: CAISSGVSGNTIYF. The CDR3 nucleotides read TGTGCCATCAGTTCAGGGGTCTCTGGAAACACCATATATTTT.

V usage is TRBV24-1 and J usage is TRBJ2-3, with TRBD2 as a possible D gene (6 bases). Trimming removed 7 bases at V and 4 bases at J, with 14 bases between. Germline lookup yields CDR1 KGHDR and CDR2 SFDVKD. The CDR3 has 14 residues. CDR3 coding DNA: TGTGCCACCAGCATCCCCGGGACTTCAGATACGCAGTATTTT. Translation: CATSIPGTSDTQYF.

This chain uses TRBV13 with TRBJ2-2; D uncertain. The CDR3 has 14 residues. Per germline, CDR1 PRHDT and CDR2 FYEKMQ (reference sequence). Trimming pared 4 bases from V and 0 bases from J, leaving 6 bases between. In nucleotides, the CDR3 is TGTGCCAGCAGCTCCCGCGCGAACACCGGGGAGCTGTTTTTT. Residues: CASSSRANTGELFF.

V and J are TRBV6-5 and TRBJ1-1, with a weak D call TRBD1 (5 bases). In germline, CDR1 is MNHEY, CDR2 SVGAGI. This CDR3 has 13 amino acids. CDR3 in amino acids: CATTQGVGTEAFF. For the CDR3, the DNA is TGTGCAACCACCCAGGGTGTGGGAACTGAAGCTTTCTTT.

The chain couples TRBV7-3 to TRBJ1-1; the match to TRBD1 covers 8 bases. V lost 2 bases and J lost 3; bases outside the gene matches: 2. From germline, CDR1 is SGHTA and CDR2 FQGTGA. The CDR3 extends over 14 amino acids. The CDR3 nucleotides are TGTGCCAGCAGCTTACGGGGACAGGACACTGAAGCTTTCTTT. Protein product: CASSLRGQDTEAFF.

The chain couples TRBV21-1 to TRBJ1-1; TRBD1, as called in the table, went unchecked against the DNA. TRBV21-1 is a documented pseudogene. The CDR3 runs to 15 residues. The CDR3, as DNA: TGTGCCAGCAGCAAATCTCGGGACACAACTAAAGAAGCTTTCTTT. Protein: CASSKSRDTTKEAFF.

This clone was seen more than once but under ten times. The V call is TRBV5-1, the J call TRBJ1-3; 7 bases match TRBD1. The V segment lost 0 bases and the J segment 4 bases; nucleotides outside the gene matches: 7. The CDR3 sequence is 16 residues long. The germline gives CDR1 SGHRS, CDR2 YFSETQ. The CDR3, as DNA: TGCGCCAGCAGCTTGGTAGGGGGCGTCTTCGGAAACACCATATATTTT. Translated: CASSLVGGVFGNTIYF.